The 2 T cell receptor beta chains given below trace back to one sample, sequenced in a study of T-cell memory formation after mild COVID-19. TCRdb re-called the 5' RACE reads through MiXCR, storing one row per CDR3 protein. The data show some 300,000 distinct CDR3 sequences, about 20% seen once. Input material: PBMCs or a T cell subset sorted from them (not recorded which). These receptors were collected from a man aged 18 to 30 who had mild COVID-19 (a few samples of this study predate the infection). Cell type and time point are not known.

This clonotype has a handful of counts. The rearrangement links TRBV12-3 or TRBV12-4 to TRBJ1-4, with a weak D call TRBD1 (5 bases). This CDR3 has 13 residues. V lost 2 bases and J 8 bases, leaving 9 bases between the germline ends. For the CDR3, the DNA is TGTGCCAGCAGTTTACCTGGGGACGAAAAACTGTTTTTT. Translation: CASSLPGDEKLFF.

This clonotype was seen more than once but under ten times. The chain's CDR3 is CSARAMRGEETQYF. The CDR3 DNA is TGCAGTGCTAGAGCCATGAGGGGTGAAGAGACCCAGTACTTC. The genes are TRBV20-1 and TRBJ2-5; D tentatively reads TRBD1 or TRBD2 (5 bases each). Trimming left V 1 base short and J 3 bases short, with 12 bases between. The CDR3 length is 14 residues. CDR1 DFQATT and CDR2 SNEGSKA come from the germline V gene (reference sequence).